The 20 T cell receptor beta chains in this list originate from one sample, sequenced in a study of T cell repertoires in cytomegalovirus infection (dated by TCRdb to the late 2010s). The reads were generated on an Illumina HiSeq 1500. TCRdb cleaned the public reads at Q25 with fastp, built clones with MiXCR and kept in-frame beta chains. Identical CDR3 proteins give one entry, which carries the most common genes and DNA. Within this sample are roughly 920,000 distinct CDR3 sequences, with more than 25% of them counted one time only. Around 15% of the sample rests with the top ten. For these TCRs, the target antigens are not known. Explained via the paper, the treatment or condition label denotes: in vitro stimulation with specific CMV peptide epitopes to enrich CMV-specific T cells. Sequencing was performed on cultured CD8+ T cells from PBMCs, taken from culture after CMV antigen stimulation. The receptors here all came from a human donor in good health (CMV status not recorded). Some clones in this sample may be carry-over from other donors' samples.

This chain links TRBV27 with TRBJ1-5; D might be TRBD1 (5 bases). The V gene lost 1 base and the J gene lost 9 bases, with 13 bases spanning the gap. The CDR3 loop spans 14 amino acids. Germline V gives CDR1 MNHEY, CDR2 SMNVEV (reference sequence). CDR3 nucleotides: TGTGCCAGCAGTTTATATTTTCCAGGGCCGCCCCAGCATTTT. Its protein is CASSLYFPGPPQHF.

This sequence joins TRBV10-2 and TRBJ2-1; D possibly corresponds to TRBD1 (5 bases). This CDR3 has 12 amino acids. Looked up from germline, CDR1 is WSHSY and CDR2 is SAAADI. Deletions cut 11 bases from V and 0 bases from J, with 8 bases between. The DNA for the CDR3 is TGCGCCGTTCAGGGCTCCTACAATGAGCAGTTCTTC. The encoded protein is CAVQGSYNEQFF.

The chain has TRBV7-4 and TRBJ2-3; D is possibly TRBD1 (6 bases). Trimming cost V 5 bases and J 2 bases, with 17 bases left between them. CDR3 length: 16 amino acids. Germline V gene lookup returns CDR1 SGHVT and CDR2 SQSDAQ. This CDR3 reads CASSITGSWYTDTQYF. CDR3 coding DNA: TGTGCCAGCAGCATAACAGGGTCGTGGTACACAGATACGCAGTATTTT.

V is TRBV27 and J is TRBJ2-7, with D maybe TRBD2 (5 bases). This CDR3 is 12 amino acids long. The germline V and J ends were trimmed by 5 bases and 5 bases, with 10 bases remaining between them. Germline lookup yields CDR1 MNHEY and CDR2 SMNVEV (reference sequence). CDR3 sequence reads: CASSSGSNEQYF. CDR3 DNA sequence: TGTGCCAGCAGTAGCGGATCCAACGAGCAGTACTTC.

In this sample, this clonotype turned up many times. The chain carries TRBV7-2 and TRBJ1-2; unclear D gene. Germline V gene sequence: CDR1 SGHTA, CDR2 FQGNSA. The germline V and J ends were trimmed by 1 base and 7 bases, with 10 bases remaining between them. The CDR3 covers 13 residues. The CDR3 spells CASSLGGLVGYTF. CDR3 bases: TGTGCCAGCAGCTTAGGAGGTTTGGTTGGCTACACCTTC.

This clonotype has just a few counts. The chain employs TRBV5-8 and TRBJ1-4; TRBD1 is a possible D gene (6 bases). CDR1 is SGHTS and CDR2 is YDEGEE in the germline V gene. There are 15 residues in the CDR3. V lost 5 bases to trimming and J lost 5 bases, with 16 bases between them. CDR3 residues: CASSQSAGVNEKLFF. CDR3 coding DNA: TGTGCCAGCAGTCAGTCGGCAGGGGTCAATGAAAAACTGTTTTTT.

This clonotype was observed a few times. The rearrangement joins TRBV7-3 to TRBJ2-5; a weak D match, TRBD1 (5 bases). V was cut by 2 bases and J by 5 bases, with 18 bases left in between. The length of the CDR3 is 16 residues. CDR1 and CDR2 from the germline V gene are SGHTA and FQGTGA. CDR3 in amino acids: CASSLQAAGLGETQYF. CDR3 DNA sequence: TGTGCCAGCAGCTTACAGGCGGCAGGGCTGGGGGAGACCCAGTACTTC. Based on the CDR3 plus reference TRBV7-3 and TRBJ2-5, the full variable domain is GAGVSQTPSNKVTEKGKYVELRCDPISGHTALYWYRQSLGQGPEFLIYFQGTGAADDSGLPNDRFFAVRPEGSVSTLKIQRTERGDSAVYLCASSLQAAGLGETQYFGPGTRLLVL.

This clonotype has only a few counts. The rearrangement links TRBV6-1 to TRBJ2-7; D might be TRBD2 (5 bases). The CDR3 consists of 13 residues. The germline gives CDR1 MNHNS, CDR2 SASEGT. V was shortened by 8 bases and J by 2 bases, with 13 bases between the two germline ends. The DNA of the CDR3 is TGTGCCAGCGCACCCGGGGTAACCTACGAGCAGTACGTC. This codes for CASAPGVTYEQYV.

This chain connects TRBV6-5 to TRBJ2-6, with D unclear. Germline V gene data show CDR1 as MNHEY and CDR2 as SVGAGI. V was clipped by 2 bases and J by 3 bases, with 2 bases between them. This CDR3 spans 13 amino acids. This chain's CDR3 is CASSYVGANVLTF. The CDR3 DNA is TGTGCCAGCAGTTACGTTGGGGCCAACGTCCTGACTTTC.

This clonotype was detected ten times or more. Relative to the germline gene, one junction end is altered; a read error may explain this. The chain couples TRBV7-7 to TRBJ2-5; TRBD1 is a possible D gene (5 bases). The CDR3 spans 13 residues. Germline CDR1 reads SSHAT; CDR2 reads FNYEAQ (reference sequence). DNA of the CDR3: TGTGCTAGCAGCCAGACAGCGTTGAAGACCCAGTACTTC. This encodes CASSQTALKTQYF.

This clonotype was seen more than once but under ten times. The V gene is TRBV2, the J gene TRBJ1-2; no clear D gene. Trimming removed 5 bases at V and 0 bases at J, with 19 bases between. The germline V gene encodes CDR1 SNHLY and CDR2 FYNNEI. This CDR3 is 17 amino acids long. The CDR3 protein is CASSRVGGGISNYGYTF. CDR3 bases: TGTGCCAGCAGTCGAGTGGGTGGTGGGATTTCTAACTATGGCTACACCTTC. The entire variable domain, with the rest obtained from reference TRBV2 and TRBJ1-2, is as follows: EPEVTQTPSHQVTQMGQEVILRCVPISNHLYFYWYRQILGQKVEFLVSFYNNEISEKSEIFDDQFSVERPDGSNFTLKIRSTKLEDSAMYFCASSRVGGGISNYGYTFGSGTRLTVV.

This clonotype appeared many times. The chain uses TRBV6-5 and TRBJ1-1; a possible D gene is TRBD1 (6 bases). This CDR3 comprises 15 residues. The ends were cut back, 0 bases at V and 0 bases at J, with 8 bases in the middle. Germline values: CDR1 MNHEY, CDR2 SVGAGI. CDR3 sequence (DNA): TGTGCCAGCAGTTACTCGGCAGGGGTGAACACTGAAGCTTTCTTT. Translating it yields CASSYSAGVNTEAFF.

The V call is TRBV24-1, the J call TRBJ2-1; D unresolved. V shed 3 bases and J shed 3 bases, with 11 bases lying between them. CDR1 and CDR2 (germline): KGHDR, SFDVKD. The CDR3 consists of 15 residues. The CDR3 spells CATSDRPSVYNEQFF. The CDR3 DNA is TGTGCCACCAGTGATCGCCCTAGTGTCTACAATGAGCAGTTCTTC.

This sequence joins TRBV2 and TRBJ1-4; D unclear. The germline V gene encodes CDR1 SNHLY and CDR2 FYNNEI. V was clipped by 4 bases and J by 2 bases, with 11 bases between them. This CDR3 is built from 15 residues. This CDR3 is CASSGSEGTNEKLFF. The CDR3 DNA reads TGTGCCAGCAGTGGAAGTGAGGGCACTAATGAAAAACTGTTTTTT.

This clonotype occurred a few times. V usage is TRBV4-1 and J usage is TRBJ1-2; D not certain. The CDR3 runs 11 residues. The germline V gene has CDR1 MGHRA and CDR2 YSYEKL. V lost 1 base, J lost 7 bases, and 4 bases lay in between. The CDR3 is CASSQGTGYTF. In DNA form, the CDR3 reads TGCGCCAGCAGCCAAGGGACTGGCTACACCTTC.

The V and J genes are TRBV28 and TRBJ2-5; 10 bases align to TRBD2. The J segment lost 7 bases and the V segment lost 3 bases, leaving 8 bases of the junction unmatched. Germline CDR1 is MDHEN and CDR2 is SYDVKM. CDR3 length equals 15 residues. CDR3 DNA: TGTGCCAGCAGTTTTAGCGGGGGGACCTTCGGGACCCAGTACTTC. This codes for CASSFSGGTFGTQYF. Based on the CDR3 plus reference TRBV28 and TRBJ2-5, the full variable domain is DVKVTQSSRYLVKRTGEKVFLECVQDMDHENMFWYRQDPGLGLRLIYFSYDVKMKEKGDIPEGYSVSREKKERFSLILESASTNQTSMYLCASSFSGGTFGTQYFGPGTRLLVL.

On this clonotype itself: This clone may be a read error of a much larger clone one base away. The CDR3 end shows no conserved phenylalanine or tryptophan, and so a read error is likely. The rearrangement uses TRBV7-6 and TRBJ1-4, with no clear D. Per germline, CDR1 SGHVS and CDR2 FNYEAQ. The V gene lost 0 bases and the J gene lost 6 bases, with 14 bases spanning the gap. The CDR3 is 16 amino acids. The CDR3: CASSLAWGAGDEKLFS. The CDR3 DNA is TGTGCCAGCAGCTTAGCATGGGGAGCGGGAGATGAAAAACTGTTTTCT.

The J gene is TRBJ1-2, the V gene TRBV6-8; TRBD1 matches at 7 bases. J was trimmed by 4 bases and V by 6 bases; bases with no gene match: 11. There are 15 residues in the CDR3. The germline V gene has CDR1 MNHGY and CDR2 SAAAGT. The CDR3 DNA reads TGTGCCAGCAGACGAAATGACAGGGACCCCTATGGCTACACCTTC. Amino acid sequence: CASRRNDRDPYGYTF.

This clonotype was seen a few times. The rearrangement uses TRBV19 and TRBJ2-3, with unresolved D. This CDR3 is built from 13 residues. CDR1 LNHDA and CDR2 SQIVND come from the germline V gene (reference sequence). Trimming stripped 0 bases from V and 7 bases from J, with 8 bases between. CDR3 nucleotides: TGTGCCAGTAGTATAGAGGCCCCGAATACGCAGTATTTT. This sequence encodes CASSIEAPNTQYF.

This clonotype came up a few times. The rearrangement uses TRBV12-5 and TRBJ2-2; 8 bases agree with TRBD1. Germline CDR1 and CDR2: LGHNT and FRNRAP. V was pared by 3 bases and J by 1 base, with 1 base of the junction left unmatched. The CDR3 contains 15 residues. The chain's CDR3 is CASGLDRGNTGELFF. The CDR3 DNA reads TGTGCTAGTGGTTTAGACAGGGGGAACACCGGGGAGCTGTTTTTT.